This TCR beta chain was found in a study of shared clonotypes between healthy human individuals. The J segment lost 2 bases and the V segment lost 5 bases, leaving 6 bases of the junction unmatched. Germline CDR1 and CDR2: SGHTA and FQGNSA. CDR3 size: 14 residues. Donors had no recently reported acute infections or vaccinations and were HIV-negative. Assay used: immunoSEQ multiplex PCR; TCRdb lists only in-frame clones, some missing. The profile shows some 1,400,000 clones, over 95% of them singletons. The rearrangement joins TRBV7-2 to TRBJ2-7; 7 bases fit TRBD1. Sequences were obtained from naive CD4+ T cells sorted from blood. The sample's subset: CD45RA+ positively selected. The clonotype originates from a man aged 25-40 years in good health. This CDR3 is CASSPATGPYEQYF. CDR3 DNA sequence: TGTGCCAGCAGCCCTGCGACAGGGCCCTACGAGCAGTACTTC. The full variable domain, rest sourced from reference TRBV7-2 and TRBJ2-7, is GAGVSQSPSNKVTEKGKDVELRCDPISGHTALYWYRQSLGQGLEFLIYFQGNSAPDKSGLPSDRFSAERTGGSVSTLTIQRTQQEDSAVYLCASSPATGPYEQYFGPGTRLTVT.